This is a list of T cell receptor beta chains from one sample in a study of spatial heterogeneity in lung cancer. TCRdb reanalysed the 5' RACE reads using MiXCR and keeps one entry per CDR3 protein. This repertoire shows under 100,000 distinct CDR3 sequences, roughly 8.7% found once; its top ten account for 6.9%. The material was PBMCs, obtained at surgery. All receptors derive from a male donor with early-stage non-small cell lung cancer. Both conserved end residues are part of each CDR3. A D gene is named only where the DNA matches it firmly. The listing skips clone size in some rows; elsewhere it reads once, few, many or a size class.

clone size: few; J gene: TRBJ2-5; D gene: TRBD2; V gene: TRBV4-3; CDR3 DNA: TGCGCCAGCAGTCCCCGGGGACTAGCGGCCCAAGAGACCCAGTACTTC; CDR3 protein: CASSPRGLAAQETQYF
clone size: NA; J gene: TRBJ1-5; D gene: NA; V gene: TRBV6-6; CDR3 DNA: TGTGCCAGCACCGGCTTTTCCAGCAATCAGCCCCAGCATTTT; CDR3 protein: CASTGFSSNQPQHF
clone size: few; J gene: TRBJ2-1; D gene: TRBD2; V gene: TRBV5-1; CDR3 DNA: TGCGCCAGCAGTGCGGCGGGGGCCTACAATGAGCAGTTCTTC; CDR3 protein: CASSAAGAYNEQFF
clone size: NA; J gene: TRBJ1-2; D gene: TRBD1; V gene: TRBV20-1; CDR3 DNA: TGCAGTGCTAGACTTACAGGGGGAGAATATGGCTACACCTTC; CDR3 protein: CSARLTGGEYGYTF
clone size: NA; J gene: TRBJ2-4; D gene: NA; V gene: TRBV5-6; CDR3 DNA: TGTGCCAGCAGCCCCCGGGACGCAAAAAACATTCAGTACTTC; CDR3 protein: CASSPRDAKNIQYF
clone size: few; J gene: TRBJ2-7; D gene: TRBD2; V gene: TRBV28; CDR3 DNA: TGTGCCAGCAGTTTAATTGCGGGAGATGTTGAGCAGTACTTC; CDR3 protein: CASSLIAGDVEQYF
clone size: many; J gene: TRBJ2-6; D gene: NA; V gene: TRBV5-4; CDR3 DNA: TGTGCCAGCAGTTTGGCCGGGGCCAACGTCCTGACTTTC; CDR3 protein: CASSLAGANVLTF
clone size: NA; J gene: TRBJ2-3; D gene: NA; V gene: TRBV7-2; CDR3 DNA: TGTGCCAGCAGCTTAGCGGGGGGCGGCGCAGATACGCAGTATTTT; CDR3 protein: CASSLAGGGADTQYF
clone size: NA; J gene: TRBJ2-2; D gene: NA; V gene: TRBV28; CDR3 DNA: TGTGCCAGCAGTTTCCCCAGGGGAAACACCGGGGAGCTGTTTTTT; CDR3 protein: CASSFPRGNTGELFF
clone size: NA; J gene: TRBJ2-3; D gene: NA; V gene: TRBV20-1; CDR3 DNA: TGCAGTGCTGCAGGGGGCACAGATACGCAGTATTTT; CDR3 protein: CSAAGGTDTQYF
clone size: few; J gene: TRBJ2-2; D gene: NA; V gene: TRBV28; CDR3 DNA: TGTGCCAGCACCCGGGGCACCGGGGAGCTGTTTTTT; CDR3 protein: CASTRGTGELFF
clone size: NA; J gene: TRBJ1-6; D gene: NA; V gene: TRBV10-2; CDR3 DNA: TGCGCCAGCAGTGAGTTAGGCGGCGGTAATTCACCCCTCCACTTT; CDR3 protein: CASSELGGGNSPLHF
clone size: NA; J gene: TRBJ1-6; D gene: NA; V gene: TRBV18; CDR3 DNA: TGTGCCAGCTCAGCCCGGGACGGGACTAATTCACCCCTCCACTTT; CDR3 protein: CASSARDGTNSPLHF
clone size: few; J gene: TRBJ2-7; D gene: TRBD1; V gene: TRBV28; CDR3 DNA: TGTGCCACCGGGGACAGCCAGGTCTACGAGCAGTACTTC; CDR3 protein: CATGDSQVYEQYF
clone size: many; J gene: TRBJ2-2; D gene: NA; V gene: TRBV7-3; CDR3 DNA: TGTGCCAGCAGCTTATCAGGCACAAACACCGGGGAGCTGTTTTTT; CDR3 protein: CASSLSGTNTGELFF
clone size: few; J gene: TRBJ2-3; D gene: NA; V gene: TRBV19; CDR3 DNA: TGTGCCAGTAGTCCGACCACTAGCACAGATACGCAGTATTTT; CDR3 protein: CASSPTTSTDTQYF
clone size: NA; J gene: TRBJ1-5; D gene: NA; V gene: TRBV20-1; CDR3 DNA: TGCAGTGGGTCCAGAGACGACCAGCCCCAGCATTTT; CDR3 protein: CSGSRDDQPQHF
clone size: NA; J gene: TRBJ1-2; D gene: NA; V gene: TRBV5-1; CDR3 DNA: TGCGCCAGCAGCTTCGACAGCACCTATGGCTACACCTTC; CDR3 protein: CASSFDSTYGYTF
clone size: NA; J gene: TRBJ2-7; D gene: TRBD1; V gene: TRBV6-2/TRBV6-3; CDR3 DNA: TGTGCCAGCAGACCCGACAGGGCCACAATGTCCTACGAGCAGTACTTC; CDR3 protein: CASRPDRATMSYEQYF
clone size: NA; J gene: TRBJ2-2; D gene: NA; V gene: TRBV12-3/TRBV12-4; CDR3 DNA: TGTGCCAGCAGTTTGAGGCAGGGCGACACCGGGGAGCTGTTTTTT; CDR3 protein: CASSLRQGDTGELFF
clone size: few; J gene: TRBJ2-7; D gene: TRBD2; V gene: TRBV5-1; CDR3 DNA: TGCGCCAGCAGCACCGCCACGACTAGCGGGAGAGGCGAGCAGTACTTC; CDR3 protein: CASSTATTSGRGEQYF
clone size: many; J gene: TRBJ2-2; D gene: NA; V gene: TRBV6-5; CDR3 DNA: TGTGCCAGCTTGACTCGGAACACCGGGGAGCTGTTTTTT; CDR3 protein: CASLTRNTGELFF
clone size: NA; J gene: TRBJ1-2; D gene: NA; V gene: TRBV28; CDR3 DNA: TGTGCCAGCAGCCCGCCGGACTCGAGAGTTCGCTACACCTTC; CDR3 protein: CASSPPDSRVRYTF
clone size: NA; J gene: TRBJ2-1; D gene: NA; V gene: TRBV9; CDR3 DNA: TGTGCCAGCAGCGTTCATTTTACGGATGAGCAGTTCTTC; CDR3 protein: CASSVHFTDEQFF
clone size: NA; J gene: TRBJ2-5; D gene: TRBD1; V gene: TRBV20-1; CDR3 DNA: TGCAGTGCTAGAGATAGAGGGGGCAACGTTTTAGCCCAGTACTTC; CDR3 protein: CSARDRGGNVLAQYF
clone size: NA; J gene: TRBJ1-5; D gene: NA; V gene: TRBV6-1; CDR3 DNA: TGTGCCAGCAGTGAAATATTGCTTAGCAATCAGCCCCAGCATTTT; CDR3 protein: CASSEILLSNQPQHF
clone size: NA; J gene: TRBJ2-7; D gene: TRBD1; V gene: TRBV3-1; CDR3 DNA: TGTGCCAGCAGCCAACGGGAGTCGGACAGGGTTGGCGAGCAGTACTTC; CDR3 protein: CASSQRESDRVGEQYF
clone size: NA; J gene: TRBJ2-3; D gene: NA; V gene: TRBV3-1; CDR3 DNA: TGTGCCAGCAGCCACTCAGGGGAAGATACGCAGTATTTT; CDR3 protein: CASSHSGEDTQYF
clone size: many; J gene: TRBJ2-7; D gene: TRBD1; V gene: TRBV20-1; CDR3 DNA: TGCAGTGCTAGACCTCGACAGGGGCCTCCCTACGAGCAGTACTTC; CDR3 protein: CSARPRQGPPYEQYF
clone size: few; J gene: TRBJ2-3; D gene: NA; V gene: TRBV12-5; CDR3 DNA: TGTGCTAGTGGTTTGAGACAGTCCCAAAGCACAGATACGCAGTATTTT; CDR3 protein: CASGLRQSQSTDTQYF
clone size: NA; J gene: TRBJ2-6; D gene: NA; V gene: TRBV10-1; CDR3 DNA: TGCGCCAGCAGTGACGGGGGACCCGGGGCCAACGTCCTGACTTTC; CDR3 protein: CASSDGGPGANVLTF
clone size: few; J gene: TRBJ2-1; D gene: TRBD1; V gene: TRBV6-4; CDR3 DNA: TGTGCCAGCACCCCGGACAGGGCGAGCAATGAGCAGTTCTTC; CDR3 protein: CASTPDRASNEQFF
clone size: few; J gene: TRBJ1-5; D gene: NA; V gene: TRBV2; CDR3 DNA: TGTGCCAGCAGTGAACTTGGTTTCGGGCAGCCCCAGCATTTT; CDR3 protein: CASSELGFGQPQHF
clone size: NA; J gene: TRBJ2-4; D gene: TRBD2; V gene: TRBV29-1; CDR3 DNA: TGCAGCGTTGAAGTAAGGCTAGCGGTACTCAAAAACATTCAGTACTTC; CDR3 protein: CSVEVRLAVLKNIQYF
clone size: many; J gene: TRBJ1-1; D gene: NA; V gene: TRBV29-1; CDR3 DNA: TGCAGCGGGGTGAACACTGAAGCTTTCTTT; CDR3 protein: CSGVNTEAFF
clone size: NA; J gene: TRBJ2-1; D gene: NA; V gene: TRBV13; CDR3 DNA: TGTGCCAGCAGCCAGAGGGCGGGCCAACGGAAGGGGAATGAGCAGTTCTTC; CDR3 protein: CASSQRAGQRKGNEQFF
clone size: many; J gene: TRBJ2-7; D gene: NA; V gene: TRBV7-8; CDR3 DNA: TGTGCCAGCAGCTTAGCGACCACCTACGAGCAGTACTTC; CDR3 protein: CASSLATTYEQYF
clone size: many; J gene: TRBJ1-2; D gene: NA; V gene: TRBV29-1; CDR3 DNA: TGCAGCGTTGGTCTCAATAACTATGGCTACACCTTC; CDR3 protein: CSVGLNNYGYTF
clone size: few; J gene: TRBJ2-1; D gene: NA; V gene: TRBV5-6; CDR3 DNA: TGTGCCAGCAGCTTGCCCCCAGACAGCAATGAGCAGTTCTTC; CDR3 protein: CASSLPPDSNEQFF
clone size: many; J gene: TRBJ2-7; D gene: NA; V gene: TRBV11-2; CDR3 DNA: TGTGCCAGCAGCTTAGCCCTGGACAACTCCTACGAGCAGTACTTC; CDR3 protein: CASSLALDNSYEQYF
clone size: many; J gene: TRBJ2-1; D gene: NA; V gene: TRBV6-2/TRBV6-3; CDR3 DNA: TGTGCCAGCAGTTACCCCAAGGGGCAATCCTACAATGAGCAGTTCTTC; CDR3 protein: CASSYPKGQSYNEQFF
clone size: few; J gene: TRBJ2-1; D gene: TRBD2; V gene: TRBV29-1; CDR3 DNA: TGCAGCGCCCCCAACGCGGGGGGTTACAATGAGCAGTTCTTC; CDR3 protein: CSAPNAGGYNEQFF
clone size: many; J gene: TRBJ1-4; D gene: NA; V gene: TRBV27; CDR3 DNA: TGTGCCAGCGGCTTTTATGCAACTAATGAAAAACTGTTTTTT; CDR3 protein: CASGFYATNEKLFF
clone size: few; J gene: TRBJ2-3; D gene: NA; V gene: TRBV5-1; CDR3 DNA: TGCGCCAGCAGCTTGAGTGGCTTCACAGATACGCAGTATTTT; CDR3 protein: CASSLSGFTDTQYF